This T cell receptor (beta chain) originates from a study of OX40 agonist ivuxolimab in advanced cancers. Overall study context: A history of anti-PD-1, anti-PD-L1 or anti-CTLA-4 therapy was acceptable, and approximately 39% had some.

Study outcomes and limitations: At 0.1 to 3.0 mg/kg and by week 6, clonal expansion occurred in CD4+ and CD8+ blood T cells.

Trimming stripped 6 bases from V and 10 bases from J, with 10 bases between. The germline CDR1 and CDR2 sequences are ENHRY and SYGVKD. CDR3 size: 11 residues. Some clones are missing from TCRdb's copy, which holds only in-frame ones; the method was immunoSEQ multiplex PCR. Counted here are about 72,000 clones, around nine tenths occurring once; the ten biggest clones make up 2.5%. In regard to this clone: Antigen unknown.

The sample in question was CD4+ or CD8+ T cells sorted from blood, obtained in a trial of the OX40 agonist ivuxolimab. The clonotype was recovered from an adult with an advanced solid tumor such as melanoma, head and neck, liver or kidney cancer. The chain has TRBV10-3 and TRBJ2-1; TRBD2 might be the D (5 bases). Written as DNA, the CDR3 is TGTGCCATCAGCGGAGGTCGGGAGCAGTTCTTC. Translated: CAISGGREQFF.